The 26 T cell receptor beta chains presented below share a single source sample, sequenced in a study of blood T cell repertoires in COVID-19. Using immunoSEQ multiplex PCR, the repertoire was profiled, and TCRdb retains in-frame clones only, with some absent. This table has a few hundred thousand clones, about 88% appearing once. The sequenced sample consisted of PBMCs or T cells enriched from blood (not recorded which). The receptors were sampled from a woman between 50 and 59 years old who had recovered from COVID-19.

V is TRBV27 and J is TRBJ1-5; 7 bases are a match to TRBD1. The CDR3 has 15 residues. Germline trimming cut 5 bases from V and 7 bases from J; bases unmatched to any gene: 11. Germline lookup yields CDR1 MNHEY and CDR2 SMNVEV (reference sequence). The CDR3 coding sequence is TGTGCCAGCAGTCCTCACTCAGACAGGGAGCAGCCCCAGCATTTT. The encoded protein is CASSPHSDREQPQHF.

The gene calls are TRBV7-9 and TRBJ2-1, with TRBD2 matching 10 bases. CDR1 is SEHNR, CDR2 FQNEAQ, per germline (reference sequence). J was trimmed by 4 bases and V by 1 base; bases with no gene match: 4. This CDR3 spans 16 amino acids. CDR3 DNA sequence: TGTGCCAGCAGCTTAGGGTCTAGCGGGAGTTACAATGAGCAGTTCTTC. It is translated as CASSLGSSGSYNEQFF.

J is TRBJ1-2 and V is TRBV18; no clear D gene. Germline V gives CDR1 KGHSH, CDR2 LQKENI. The CDR3 extends over 14 amino acids. V was clipped by 1 base and J by 4 bases, with 10 bases between them. The CDR3 sequence: CASSPLEELYGYTF. In nucleotides, the CDR3 is TGTGCCAGCTCACCACTAGAAGAGCTCTATGGCTACACCTTC.

The J gene is TRBJ1-5, the V gene TRBV7-2; tentatively, D is TRBD1 (5 bases). CDR1 is SGHTA and CDR2 is FQGNSA in the germline V gene. The V and J ends lost 4 bases and 4 bases respectively, with 8 bases between them. This CDR3 region has 13 residues. This CDR3 reads CASSSSGNQPQHF. CDR3 in DNA: TGTGCCAGCAGCTCGTCAGGGAATCAGCCCCAGCATTTT. Full variable domain (outside the CDR3, taken from reference TRBV7-2 and TRBJ1-5): GAGVSQSPSNKVTEKGKDVELRCDPISGHTALYWYRQSLGQGLEFLIYFQGNSAPDKSGLPSDRFSAERTGGSVSTLTIQRTQQEDSAVYLCASSSSGNQPQHFGDGTRLSIL.

This chain connects TRBV6-5 to TRBJ2-7, with 11 bases matching TRBD1. Germline CDR1 and CDR2: MNHEY and SVGAGI. V trimming: 6 bases; J trimming: 3 bases; junction bases outside the gene matches: 7. The CDR3 runs to 15 residues. As DNA, the CDR3 is TGTGCCAGCAGCCTCGGGACAGGGGGATTCTACGAGCAGTACTTC. Protein sequence: CASSLGTGGFYEQYF.

The J gene is TRBJ1-1, the V gene TRBV6-5; TRBD1 matches at 10 bases. This CDR3 region has 12 residues. V trimming: 6 bases; J trimming: 6 bases; junction bases outside the gene matches: 1. Germline assignment: CDR1 MNHEY and CDR2 SVGAGI. The CDR3 sequence is CASRTGGSEAFF. In DNA form, the CDR3 reads TGTGCCAGCAGGACAGGGGGCTCTGAAGCTTTCTTT.

Comments on this clone: Other nucleotide sequences from this sample produce the same CDR3. This chain connects TRBV28 to TRBJ1-2; TRBD1 agrees at 9 bases. The trim removed 7 bases at V and 4 bases at J, leaving 4 bases unmatched. CDR1 MDHEN and CDR2 SYDVKM come from the germline V gene. The CDR3 has 13 residues. The CDR3 region has the DNA TGTGCCAGCACCCCGGGACAGGGCTATGGCTACACCTTC. It specifies CASTPGQGYGYTF.

This sequence joins TRBV5-5 and TRBJ2-6; D is uncertain. CDR3 length: 14 residues. CDR1 is SGHKS and CDR2 is YYEKEE in the germline V gene (reference sequence). Trimming removed 6 bases at V and 2 bases at J, with 9 bases between. CDR3 nucleotide sequence: TGTGCCAGCATTTCGGTGGCTGGGGCCAACGTCCTGACTTTC. Amino acid sequence: CASISVAGANVLTF.

V is TRBV28 and J is TRBJ1-2; 9 bases are a match to TRBD1. The trim removed 7 bases at V and 7 bases at J, leaving 7 bases unmatched. CDR1 MDHEN and CDR2 SYDVKM come from the germline V gene. The CDR3 has 13 amino acids. Here the CDR3 reads CASKLGQGGGYTF. The CDR3 bases are TGTGCCAGCAAGCTGGGACAGGGTGGTGGCTACACCTTC.

V and J are TRBV9 and TRBJ2-1; 10 bases are a match to TRBD2. CDR3 length: 16 amino acids. Germline CDR1 is SGDLS and CDR2 is YYNGEE. V was clipped by 3 bases and J by 2 bases; unmatched bases: 5. CDR3 region: CASSENGLAAYNEQFF. The CDR3 DNA reads as TGTGCCAGCAGCGAAAACGGACTAGCGGCCTACAATGAGCAGTTCTTC.

The chain has TRBV11-2 and TRBJ1-1; TRBD1 aligns across 7 bases. After removal of 5 bases from V and 2 bases from J, the junction contained 5 bases not matched to a gene. Per germline, CDR1 SGHAT and CDR2 FQNNGV. There are 14 residues in the CDR3. CDR3 coding DNA: TGTGCCAGCAGCCCAGACAGGGTAAACACTGAAGCTTTCTTT. It encodes CASSPDRVNTEAFF.

This rearrangement joins TRBV28 to TRBJ1-1; D is unresolved. The length of the CDR3 is 14 residues. Trimming stripped 6 bases from V and 4 bases from J, with 15 bases between. CDR1 is MDHEN, CDR2 SYDVKM, per germline. This CDR3 is CASRAFWFSTEAFF. The CDR3 coding sequence is TGTGCCAGCAGAGCGTTTTGGTTTAGCACTGAAGCTTTCTTT.

The chain is built from TRBV3-1 (or the pseudogene TRBV3-2) and TRBJ2-5; 7 bases are shared with TRBD1. This CDR3 region has 18 residues. The germline V gene encodes CDR1 LGHDT and CDR2 YNNKEL (reference sequence). V lost 2 bases, J lost 5 bases, and 17 bases stayed unmatched. The DNA of the CDR3 is TGTGCCAGCAGCCAACAACCCTCGGGACAGACAATAGGGGAGACCCAGTACTTC. Protein sequence: CASSQQPSGQTIGETQYF.

This chain joins TRBV5-1 and TRBJ1-1, with 7 bases that match TRBD1. The ends lost 3 bases at V and 2 bases at J; junction bases unmatched: 16. Germline loops: CDR1 SGHRS, CDR2 YFSETQ. The CDR3 is 18 amino acids. DNA of the CDR3: TGCGCCAGCAGCTGGAAGGGGGCCCTTTCTAATTTTAACACTGAAGCTTTCTTT. This encodes CASSWKGALSNFNTEAFF.

V and J are TRBV6-2 or TRBV6-3 and TRBJ2-1, with 15 bases aligning to TRBD2. The CDR3 contains 15 residues. Trimming took 5 bases from V and 4 from J; bases not matched to a gene: 0. Germline loops: CDR1 MNHEY, CDR2 SVGEGT. CDR3 nucleotide sequence: TGTGCCAGCAGTGGACTAGCGGGAGGGTACAATGAGCAGTTCTTC. This gives the protein CASSGLAGGYNEQFF.

The chain uses TRBV5-1 and TRBJ1-4; 9 bases align to TRBD1. The germline gives CDR1 SGHRS, CDR2 YFSETQ. Losses at the gene ends were 0 bases for V and 7 bases for J; bases not matched to a gene: 4. There are 15 residues in the CDR3. DNA for the CDR3: TGCGCCAGCAGCTTGGCCACAGGGGGCCGTGAAAAACTGTTTTTT. Encoded protein: CASSLATGGREKLFF.

The chain joins TRBV3-1 (or the pseudogene TRBV3-2) to TRBJ2-1; TRBD2 matches 8 bases. This CDR3 contains 14 residues. Germline V lookup: CDR1 LGHDT, CDR2 YNNKEL (reference sequence). V lost 4 bases and J lost 10; bases outside the gene matches: 9. CDR3 coding DNA: TGTGCCAGCAGCCCCGGGACTAGGCGTGGCGAGCAGTTCTTC. It specifies CASSPGTRRGEQFF.

V usage is TRBV12-3 or TRBV12-4 and J usage is TRBJ1-5; no clear D. Between the trimmed V and J ends, which lost 3 bases and 5 bases, there was a span of 8 bases. The CDR3 contains 13 residues. The CDR3 nucleotides read TGTGCCAGCAGTTTTATGGGCTATCAGCCCCAGCATTTT. Protein product: CASSFMGYQPQHF.

The chain employs TRBV19 and TRBJ2-2, with TRBD1 matching over 9 bases. The CDR3 loop spans 15 amino acids. Germline lookup yields CDR1 LNHDA and CDR2 SQIVND (reference sequence). V shed 0 bases and J 7 bases; nucleotides not matched to a gene: 3. The CDR3 coding sequence is TGTGCCAGTAGTATAGACGGGACAGGGATCGGGGAGCTGTTTTTT. This codes for CASSIDGTGIGELFF.

This chain connects TRBV11-2 to TRBJ2-5, with a possible D match to TRBD2 (5 bases). Germline V gene lookup returns CDR1 SGHAT and CDR2 FQNNGV. The V gene lost 4 bases and the J gene lost 2 bases, with 14 bases spanning the gap. The CDR3 spans 15 residues. The CDR3 loop reads CASSSGKLRQETQYF. CDR3 nucleotides: TGTGCCAGCAGCTCCGGGAAATTGAGGCAAGAGACCCAGTACTTC. The whole variable domain, remainder taken from reference TRBV11-2 and TRBJ2-5, is EAGVAQSPRYKIIEKRQSVAFWCNPISGHATLYWYQQILGQGPKLLIQFQNNGVVDDSQLPKDRFSAERLKGVDSTLKIQPAKLEDSAVYLCASSSGKLRQETQYFGPGTRLLVL.

The V and J genes are TRBV18 and TRBJ2-5; no clear D. Looked up from germline, CDR1 is KGHSH and CDR2 is LQKENI. This CDR3 region has 14 residues. The V gene lost 0 bases and the J gene lost 8 bases, with 13 bases spanning the gap. As DNA, the CDR3 is TGTGCCAGCTCACCACCGGGTGGGCTTGGAACCCAGTACTTC. This encodes CASSPPGGLGTQYF.

There are a few counts of this clone. V and J are TRBV29-1 and TRBJ2-3, with a tentative D call TRBD1 (6 bases). CDR1 is SQVTM, CDR2 ANQGSEA, per germline. This CDR3 is 11 amino acids long. Trimming removed 7 bases from V and 5 bases from J, with 10 bases in between. The DNA for the CDR3 is TGCAGCGCCCCACAGGGAGATACGCAGTATTTT. This sequence encodes CSAPQGDTQYF.

The chain is built from TRBV30 and TRBJ1-5, with TRBD1 matching 9 bases. This CDR3 contains 13 residues. Per germline, CDR1 GTSNPN and CDR2 SVGIG (reference sequence). The CDR3: CASGGTGSQPQHF. The DNA of the CDR3 is TGTGCGTCAGGTGGGACAGGGTCTCAGCCCCAGCATTTT.

The CDR3 DNA reads as TGTGCCAGCAGTTTATACGGGAACACTGAAGCTTTCTTT. The encoded protein is CASSLYGNTEAFF. This sequence joins TRBV12-3 or TRBV12-4 and TRBJ1-1; no clear D. V was trimmed by 2 bases and J by 1 base, leaving 5 bases between them. There are 13 residues in the CDR3.

The chain is built from TRBV27 and TRBJ2-1, with a possible D match to TRBD2 (9 bases). Trimming stripped 4 bases from V and 7 bases from J, with 14 bases between. Germline V lookup: CDR1 MNHEY, CDR2 SMNVEV (reference sequence). The CDR3 totals 14 residues. The CDR3 bases are TGTGCCAGCAGTTCTAGCGGGACAGGTAATGAGCAGTTCTTC. It specifies CASSSSGTGNEQFF.

The chain couples TRBV5-5 to TRBJ1-5, with 9 bases that match TRBD1. Per the germline V gene, CDR1 is SGHKS and CDR2 is YYEKEE (reference sequence). The CDR3 is made up of 16 amino acids. Losses at the gene ends were 3 bases for V and 5 bases for J; bases not matched to a gene: 9. The CDR3 DNA is TGTGCCAGCAGCTGGGCCGGGACAGGGTCAGATCAGCCCCAGCATTTT. This sequence encodes CASSWAGTGSDQPQHF. Looking up the rest from reference TRBV5-5 and TRBJ1-5 gives the full variable domain: DAGVTQSPTHLIKTRGQQVTLRCSPISGHKSVSWYQQVLGQGPQFIFQYYEKEERGRGNFPDRFSARQFPNYSSELNVNALLLGDSALYLCASSWAGTGSDQPQHFGDGTRLSIL.